The rows below give T cell receptor beta chains drawn from one sample of a study of graft-versus-host responses after intestinal transplantation. Their recognized antigens are unknown. TCRdb keeps only in-frame clones here, not all; method: immunoSEQ multiplex PCR. This table holds about 88,000 clones, 75% to 95% found once. The specimen was unstimulated CD4+ T cells sorted from spleen or lymph node cells, collected before transplant. All receptors come from a human donor who was the organ donor for an intestinal transplant. Each CDR3 is given with its conserved first and last residue. A D gene is named only where the DNA matches it firmly. A row's size may be missing; if present it is once, few, many or a size class.

d_call j_call clone_size v_call cdr3_nt cdr3_aa
NA TRBJ1-2 NA TRBV19 TGTGCCAGTAGGCAAAGCGTATATGGCTACACCTTC CASRQSVYGYTF
NA TRBJ2-7 NA TRBV5-1 TGCGCCAGTTACGAGGGAGGAAGCTCCTACGAGCAGTACTTC CASYEGGSSYEQYF
NA TRBJ1-1 NA TRBV5-1 TGCGCCAGCAGCTTAGGCGGGGTGGCCGGCACTGAAGCTTTCTTT CASSLGGVAGTEAFF
TRBD2 TRBJ2-5 NA TRBV4-2 TGTGCCAGCAGACCGGGACTAGCGCACCAAGAGACCCAGTACTTC CASRPGLAHQETQYF
TRBD1 TRBJ1-2 NA TRBV4-1 TGCGCCAGCAGCCAAGATGAGGCAGGGGGCTATGGCTACACCTTC CASSQDEAGGYGYTF
TRBD1 TRBJ1-4 NA TRBV6-5 TGTGCCAGCAGGGACAGGGGGCTTGAAAAACTGTTTTTT CASRDRGLEKLFF
NA TRBJ2-5 NA TRBV19 TGTGCCAGTAGCCTTCCCACAGGGCCGCAGACCCAGTACTTC CASSLPTGPQTQYF
TRBD1 TRBJ1-1 NA TRBV18 TGTGCCAGCTCACCTTTCCTAACAGGGGATAACACTGAAGCTTTCTTT CASSPFLTGDNTEAFF
TRBD2 TRBJ2-7 once TRBV5-1 TGCGCCAGCAGCTTGGGTTGGCGGGAGGGCTCCTACGAGCAGTACTTC CASSLGWREGSYEQYF
NA TRBJ1-1 NA TRBV18 TGTGCCAGCTCACCAATGGTTCGGGACACTGAAGCTTTCTTT CASSPMVRDTEAFF
TRBD1 TRBJ2-1 NA TRBV5-1 TGCGCCAGCAGTTCCGGGACAGGGGTTTACAATGAGCAGTTCTTC CASSSGTGVYNEQFF
TRBD1 TRBJ2-1 once TRBV11-3 TGTGCCAGCAGCTTAGATCAGGGGGCCTACAATGAGCAGTTCTTC CASSLDQGAYNEQFF
TRBD2 TRBJ2-3 NA TRBV2 TGTGCCAGCAGAACTAGCGGGGGGGCCTCAGATACGCAGTATTTT CASRTSGGASDTQYF
TRBD2 TRBJ2-5 NA TRBV12-5 TGTGCTAGTGGTTTGAGCGGGACCACCTGGGAGACCCAGTACTTC CASGLSGTTWETQYF
TRBD1 TRBJ2-3 NA TRBV6-1 TGTGCCAGCAGGAACAGGGGACCCACAGATACGCAGTATTTT CASRNRGPTDTQYF
TRBD2 TRBJ2-1 NA TRBV7-8 TGTGCCAGCAGCTTATTCCTAGCGGGGGGGCAGAGTGAGCAGTTCTTC CASSLFLAGGQSEQFF
NA TRBJ2-3 NA TRBV7-3 TGTGCCAGCAGCTTAGCGGGCCCTAGCACAGATACGCAGTATTTT CASSLAGPSTDTQYF
TRBD2 TRBJ2-1 NA TRBV4-1 TGCGCCAGCAGCCAAGTGAGCGGGGGGCCGTCGGGGGATGAGCAGTTCTTC CASSQVSGGPSGDEQFF
TRBD1 TRBJ2-5 NA TRBV10-3 TGTGCCATCAGTAAGACAGGGGAGGAGACCCAGTACTTC CAISKTGEETQYF
NA TRBJ2-3 once TRBV10-3 TGTGCCATCAGTGATATAGCGGCTAGCACAGATACGCAGTATTTT CAISDIAASTDTQYF
NA TRBJ1-5 NA TRBV10-3 TGTGCCATCAGCCGTGGGGGGAAGCTAAATCAGCCCCAGCATTTT CAISRGGKLNQPQHF
TRBD2 TRBJ2-3 NA TRBV7-3 TGTGCCAGCAGCTTTGGACTAGCGGGGGCAGATACGCAGTATTTT CASSFGLAGADTQYF
TRBD2 TRBJ2-7 NA TRBV5-4 TGTGCCAGCAGCTTACCGGGGGGGCTAAGGGAGCAGTACTTC CASSLPGGLREQYF
NA TRBJ1-2 NA TRBV5-4 TGTGCCAGCAGCTTGGACGTCCTGCTAGGTGGCTACACCTTC CASSLDVLLGGYTF
NA TRBJ1-1 NA TRBV10-3 TGTGCCATCAGTGATACGACACGCCAGGGGACTGAAGCTTTCTTT CAISDTTRQGTEAFF
NA TRBJ1-2 NA TRBV27 TGTGCCAGCAGTTTAGTCGGGGGGGCCTTAGGCTATGGCTACACCTTC CASSLVGGALGYGYTF
NA TRBJ2-3 NA TRBV27 TGTGCCAGCAGTTTACTCGGGACAAAGAGTCCAGATACGCAGTATTTT CASSLLGTKSPDTQYF
TRBD1 TRBJ1-2 NA TRBV29-1 TGCAGCTTATTCAGGGGGTCGGACTATGGCTACACCTTC CSLFRGSDYGYTF
TRBD1 TRBJ1-4 NA TRBV18 TGTGCCAGCTCACGTAGGAGGGGGCCAGATGAAAAACTGTTTTTT CASSRRRGPDEKLFF
TRBD1 TRBJ1-2 NA TRBV4-1 TGCGCCAGCAGCCGACGGCAGGACTTTGGCGGGACAGGACCTGTTAACTATGGCTACACCTTC CASSRRQDFGGTGPVNYGYTF
TRBD2 TRBJ2-1 NA TRBV15 TGTGCCACCACTCCTAGCGGGGGGGCAAATGAGCAGTTCTTC CATTPSGGANEQFF
NA TRBJ2-1 NA TRBV10-1 TGCGCCAGCAGTGAGTCGAGGAGCGGATTATTCTACAATGAGCAGTTCTTC CASSESRSGLFYNEQFF
TRBD1 TRBJ2-4 once TRBV2 TGTGCCAGCAGTCGGGACAGGGGAAACATTCAGTACTTC CASSRDRGNIQYF
TRBD1 TRBJ1-1 NA TRBV18 TGTGCCAGCTCACCGAATCGGGACAGCGAGGCTTTCTTT CASSPNRDSEAFF
NA TRBJ2-7 NA TRBV5-1 TGCGCCAGCACGATATCGACAAGCTCCTACGAGCAGTACTTC CASTISTSSYEQYF
NA TRBJ2-7 NA TRBV10-1 TGCGCCAGCAGTGAGTCTTCAGGGTCAGGCTACGAGCAGTACTTC CASSESSGSGYEQYF
TRBD2 TRBJ2-7 NA TRBV27 TGTGCCAGCAGTCTGTACTGGAACCTAGCGGGACCCTACGAGCAGTACTTC CASSLYWNLAGPYEQYF
NA TRBJ1-4 few TRBV2 TGTGCCAGCAGTGATCGTCAGAATGAAAAACTGTTTTTT CASSDRQNEKLFF
NA TRBJ1-3 few TRBV4-1 TGCGCCAGCAGCCAAGAACCGTGGAGGGGAAACACCATATATTTT CASSQEPWRGNTIYF
TRBD2 TRBJ2-1 NA TRBV6-4 TGTGCCAGCAGTATAAGCGGGGGGACCAACAATGAGCAGTTCTTC CASSISGGTNNEQFF
NA TRBJ2-7 NA TRBV5-1 TGCGCCAGCAGCCCGGGGGACTCGAAATTCTACGAGCAGTACTTC CASSPGDSKFYEQYF